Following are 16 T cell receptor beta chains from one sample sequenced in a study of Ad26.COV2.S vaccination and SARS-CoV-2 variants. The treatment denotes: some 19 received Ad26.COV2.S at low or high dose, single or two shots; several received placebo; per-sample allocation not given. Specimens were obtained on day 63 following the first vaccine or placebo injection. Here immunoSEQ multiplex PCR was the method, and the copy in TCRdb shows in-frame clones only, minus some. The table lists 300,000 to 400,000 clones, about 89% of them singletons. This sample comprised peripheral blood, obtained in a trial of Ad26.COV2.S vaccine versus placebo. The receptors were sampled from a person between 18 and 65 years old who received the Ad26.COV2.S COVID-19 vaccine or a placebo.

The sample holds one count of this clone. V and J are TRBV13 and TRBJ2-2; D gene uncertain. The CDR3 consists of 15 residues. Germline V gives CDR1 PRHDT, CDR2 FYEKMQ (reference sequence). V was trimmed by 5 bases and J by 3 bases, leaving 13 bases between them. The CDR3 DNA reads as TGTGCCAGCAGCGCATGGCCGGGTTACACCGGGGAGCTGTTTTTT. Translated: CASSAWPGYTGELFF.

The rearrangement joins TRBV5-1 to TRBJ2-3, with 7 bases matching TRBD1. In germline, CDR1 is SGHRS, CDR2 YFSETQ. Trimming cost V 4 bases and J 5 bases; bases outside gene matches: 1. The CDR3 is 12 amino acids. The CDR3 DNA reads TGCGCCAGCAGCCACAGGGGAGATACGCAGTATTTT. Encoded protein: CASSHRGDTQYF.

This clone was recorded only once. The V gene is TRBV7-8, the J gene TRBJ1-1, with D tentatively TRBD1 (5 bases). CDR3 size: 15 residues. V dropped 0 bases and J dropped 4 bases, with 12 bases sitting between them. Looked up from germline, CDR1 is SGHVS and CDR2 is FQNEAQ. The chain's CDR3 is CASSLAAGDPTEAFF. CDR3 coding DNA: TGTGCCAGCAGCTTAGCGGCGGGGGACCCCACTGAAGCTTTCTTT. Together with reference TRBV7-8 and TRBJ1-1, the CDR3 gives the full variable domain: GAGVSQSPRYKVAKRGQDVALRCDPISGHVSLFWYQQALGQGPEFLTYFQNEAQLDKSGLPSDRFFAERPEGSVSTLKIQRTQQEDSAVYLCASSLAAGDPTEAFFGQGTRLTVV.

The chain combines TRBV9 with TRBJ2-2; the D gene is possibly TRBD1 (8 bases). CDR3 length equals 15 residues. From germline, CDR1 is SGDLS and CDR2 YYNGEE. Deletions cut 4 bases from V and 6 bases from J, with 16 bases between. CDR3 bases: TGTGCCAGCAGCCCCACAGGGGGGGCAGCCGGGGAGCTGTTTTTT. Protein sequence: CASSPTGGAAGELFF.

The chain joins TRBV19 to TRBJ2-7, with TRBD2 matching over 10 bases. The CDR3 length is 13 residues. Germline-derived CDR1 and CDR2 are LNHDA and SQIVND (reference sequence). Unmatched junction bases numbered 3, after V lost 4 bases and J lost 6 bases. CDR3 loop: CASSTLAGVEQYF. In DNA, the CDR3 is TGTGCCAGTAGTACGCTAGCGGGAGTCGAGCAGTACTTC.

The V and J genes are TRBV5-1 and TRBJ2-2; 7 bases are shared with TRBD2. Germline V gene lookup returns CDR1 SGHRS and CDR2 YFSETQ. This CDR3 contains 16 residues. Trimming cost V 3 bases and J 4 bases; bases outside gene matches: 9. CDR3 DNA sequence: TGCGCCAGCAGCTCAGGGCTAGCGGAAACCACCGGGGAGCTGTTTTTT. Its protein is CASSSGLAETTGELFF.

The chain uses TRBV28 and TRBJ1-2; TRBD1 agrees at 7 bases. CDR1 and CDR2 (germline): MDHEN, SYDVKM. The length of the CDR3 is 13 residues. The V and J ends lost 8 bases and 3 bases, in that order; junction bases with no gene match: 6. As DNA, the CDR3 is TGTGCCAGCCGGCAGGGGGGAGACTATGGCTACACCTTC. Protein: CASRQGGDYGYTF.

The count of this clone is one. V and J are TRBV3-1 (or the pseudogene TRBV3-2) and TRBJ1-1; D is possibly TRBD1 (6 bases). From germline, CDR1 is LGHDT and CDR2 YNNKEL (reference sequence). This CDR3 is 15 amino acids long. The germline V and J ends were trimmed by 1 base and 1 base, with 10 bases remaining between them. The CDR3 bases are TGTGCCAGCAGCCAAGTCGCAGGGGAGAACACTGAAGCTTTCTTT. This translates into CASSQVAGENTEAFF.

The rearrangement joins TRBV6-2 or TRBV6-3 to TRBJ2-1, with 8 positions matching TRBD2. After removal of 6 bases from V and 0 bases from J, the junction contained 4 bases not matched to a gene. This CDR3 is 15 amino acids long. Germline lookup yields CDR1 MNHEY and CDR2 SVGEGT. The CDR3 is CASSRGGSSYNEQFF. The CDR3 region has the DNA TGTGCCAGCAGCCGCGGGGGGAGCTCCTACAATGAGCAGTTCTTC.

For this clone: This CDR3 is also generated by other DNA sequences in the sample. Here the CDR3 DNA reads TGCGCCAGCAGCTTGGCGCAAAGCTCCTACAATGAGCAGTTCTTC. Translation gives CASSLAQSSYNEQFF. This sequence joins TRBV5-1 and TRBJ2-1, with D unresolved. V was pared by 0 bases and J by 0 bases, with 7 bases between. CDR3 length: 15 amino acids. CDR1 and CDR2 (germline): SGHRS, YFSETQ.

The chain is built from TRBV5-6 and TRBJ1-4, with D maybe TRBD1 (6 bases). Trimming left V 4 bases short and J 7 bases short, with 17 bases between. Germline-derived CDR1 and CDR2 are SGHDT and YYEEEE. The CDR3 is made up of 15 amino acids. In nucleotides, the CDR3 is TGTGCCAGCAGCCCCGGTGAGGGGGGGGGTGAAAAACTGTTTTTT. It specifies CASSPGEGGGEKLFF.

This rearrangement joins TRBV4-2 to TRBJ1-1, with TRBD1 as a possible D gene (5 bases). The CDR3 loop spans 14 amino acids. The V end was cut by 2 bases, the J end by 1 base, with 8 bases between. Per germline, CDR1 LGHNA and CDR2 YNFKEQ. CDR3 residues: CASSQLDRNTEAFF. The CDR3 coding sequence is TGTGCCAGCAGCCAATTAGACAGGAACACTGAAGCTTTCTTT.

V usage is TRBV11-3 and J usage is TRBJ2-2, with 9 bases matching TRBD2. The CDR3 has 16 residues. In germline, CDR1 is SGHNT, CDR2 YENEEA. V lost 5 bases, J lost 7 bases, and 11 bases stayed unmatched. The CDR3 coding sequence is TGTGCCAGCAGCAGCGGCCTAGCGGGAAGAGTCGGGGAGCTGTTTTTT. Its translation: CASSSGLAGRVGELFF.

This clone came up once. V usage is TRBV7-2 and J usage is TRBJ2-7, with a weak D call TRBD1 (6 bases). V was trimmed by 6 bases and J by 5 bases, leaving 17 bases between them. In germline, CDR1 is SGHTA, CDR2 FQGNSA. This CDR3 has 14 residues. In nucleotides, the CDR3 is TGTGCCAGCAGTTCCGGAAACAGGGTCCACGAGCAGTACTTC. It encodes CASSSGNRVHEQYF.

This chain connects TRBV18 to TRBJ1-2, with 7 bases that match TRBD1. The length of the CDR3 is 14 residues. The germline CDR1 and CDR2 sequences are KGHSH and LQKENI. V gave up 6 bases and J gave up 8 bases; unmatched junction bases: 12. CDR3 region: CASSQDRSRGGYTF. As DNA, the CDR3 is TGTGCCAGCTCTCAAGACCGCTCCAGGGGGGGCTACACCTTC.

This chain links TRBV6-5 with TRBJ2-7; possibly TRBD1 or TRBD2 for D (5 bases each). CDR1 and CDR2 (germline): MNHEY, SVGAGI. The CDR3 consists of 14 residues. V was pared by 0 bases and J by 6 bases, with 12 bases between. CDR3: CASSYSAGGGEQYF. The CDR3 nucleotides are TGTGCCAGCAGTTACTCAGCTGGGGGTGGCGAGCAGTACTTC.